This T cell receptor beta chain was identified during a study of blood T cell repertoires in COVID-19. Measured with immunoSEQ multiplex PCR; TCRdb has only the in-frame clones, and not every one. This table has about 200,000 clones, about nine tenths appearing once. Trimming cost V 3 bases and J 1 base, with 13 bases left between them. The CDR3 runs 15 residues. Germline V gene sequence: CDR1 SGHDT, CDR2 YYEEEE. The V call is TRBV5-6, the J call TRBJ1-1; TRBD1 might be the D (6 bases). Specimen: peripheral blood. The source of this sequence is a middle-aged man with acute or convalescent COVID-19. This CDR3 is CASSSRGRANTEAFF. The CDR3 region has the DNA TGTGCCAGCAGCTCAAGGGGGAGGGCGAACACTGAAGCTTTCTTT. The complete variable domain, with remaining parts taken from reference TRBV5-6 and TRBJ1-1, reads DAGVTQSPTHLIKTRGQQVTLRCSPKSGHDTVSWYQQALGQGPQFIFQYYEEEERQRGNFPDRFSGHQFPNYSSELNVNALLLGDSALYLCASSSRGRANTEAFFGQGTRLTVV.